This T cell receptor beta chain was sequenced for a study of OX40 agonist ivuxolimab in advanced cancers. Study-level information: An agonistic anti-OX40 (CD134) antibody, ivuxolimab, was used to treat the patients. Whole-study findings and limits: CD8+ T cells averaged more expanded clones than CD4+.

There are 17 residues in the CDR3. Turning to this clone: What it recognizes is unknown.

Assay used: immunoSEQ multiplex PCR; TCRdb lists only in-frame clones, some missing. The data contain roughly 86,000 clones, just over 90% of them singletons. This sequence originates from an adult with an advanced solid tumor such as melanoma, head and neck, liver or kidney cancer. The sequencing used CD4+ or CD8+ T cells sorted from blood, collected in a trial of the OX40 agonist ivuxolimab. This chain connects TRBV21-1 to TRBJ2-7; the D segment call TRBD1 is taken from the table without a DNA check. TRBV21-1 is labeled a pseudogene. The CDR3 coding sequence is TGTGCCAGCAGCTTGAAGGTGGGGGACAGGCTCCCCTACGAGCAGTACTTC. Translation: CASSLKVGDRLPYEQYF.